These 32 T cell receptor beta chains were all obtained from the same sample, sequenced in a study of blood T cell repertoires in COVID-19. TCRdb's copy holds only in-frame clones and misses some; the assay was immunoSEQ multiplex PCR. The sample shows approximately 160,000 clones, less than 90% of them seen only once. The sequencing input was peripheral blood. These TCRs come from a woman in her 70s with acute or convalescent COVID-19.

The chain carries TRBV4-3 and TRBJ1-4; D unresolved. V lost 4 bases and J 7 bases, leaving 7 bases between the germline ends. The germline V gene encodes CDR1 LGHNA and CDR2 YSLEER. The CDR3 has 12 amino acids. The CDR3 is CASSPSGEKLFF. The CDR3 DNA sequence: TGCGCCAGCAGCCCTTCAGGTGAAAAACTGTTTTTT.

The CDR3 DNA reads as TGTGCCAGCAGCCCCGTCCCCACCGTCCGGACAGACTATGGCTACACCTTC. Translated, it gives CASSPVPTVRTDYGYTF. The V gene is TRBV7-6, the J gene TRBJ1-2; weak D call: TRBD1 (6 bases). This CDR3 is 17 amino acids long. Germline CDR1 reads SGHVS; CDR2 reads FNYEAQ. Trimming took off 5 bases at V and 3 bases at J, with 22 bases between the two ends.

The DNA of the CDR3 is TGCGCCAGCAGCCCTACGCTAGCGGAGCCCTACAATGAGCAGTTCTTC. Translated: CASSPTLAEPYNEQFF. The rearrangement uses TRBV4-3 and TRBJ2-1; 7 bases fit TRBD2. Germline-derived CDR1 and CDR2 are LGHNA and YSLEER. CDR3 size: 16 residues. Trimming cost V 4 bases and J 2 bases; bases outside gene matches: 8.

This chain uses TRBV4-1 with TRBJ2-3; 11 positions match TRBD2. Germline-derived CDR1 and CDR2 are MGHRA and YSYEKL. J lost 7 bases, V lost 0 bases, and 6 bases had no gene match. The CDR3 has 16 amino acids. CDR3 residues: CASSQDSLAGGNTQYF. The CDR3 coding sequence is TGCGCCAGCAGCCAAGATAGTCTAGCGGGGGGAAATACGCAGTATTTT.

The DNA of the CDR3 is TGTGCCTGGAGGCGACCCGGGACAGGGGCCACTGAAGCTTTCTTT. It encodes CAWRRPGTGATEAFF. This chain joins TRBV30 and TRBJ1-1, with TRBD1 matching 10 bases. J gave up 4 bases and V 3 bases, and 8 bases lay outside the gene matches. This CDR3 contains 15 residues. CDR1 GTSNPN and CDR2 SVGIG come from the germline V gene (reference sequence).

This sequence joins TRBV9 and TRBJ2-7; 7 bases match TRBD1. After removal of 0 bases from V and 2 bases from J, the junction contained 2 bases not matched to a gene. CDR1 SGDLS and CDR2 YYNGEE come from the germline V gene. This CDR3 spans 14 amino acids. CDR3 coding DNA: TGTGCCAGCAGCGTAGGGGACAGAGCCTACGAGCAGTACTTC. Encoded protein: CASSVGDRAYEQYF.

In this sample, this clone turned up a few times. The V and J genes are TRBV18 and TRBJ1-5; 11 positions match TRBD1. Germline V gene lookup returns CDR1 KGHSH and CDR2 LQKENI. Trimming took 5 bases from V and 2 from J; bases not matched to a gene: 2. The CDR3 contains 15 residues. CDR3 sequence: CASSLGQGGNQPQHF. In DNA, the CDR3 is TGTGCCAGCTCATTGGGACAGGGGGGCAATCAGCCCCAGCATTTT.

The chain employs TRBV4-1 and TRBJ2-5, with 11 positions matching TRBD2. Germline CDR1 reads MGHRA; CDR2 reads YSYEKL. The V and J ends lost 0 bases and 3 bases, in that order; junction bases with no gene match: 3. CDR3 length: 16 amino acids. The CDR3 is CASSQEFSGGEETQYF. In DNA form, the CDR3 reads TGCGCCAGCAGCCAAGAATTTAGCGGGGGGGAAGAGACCCAGTACTTC.

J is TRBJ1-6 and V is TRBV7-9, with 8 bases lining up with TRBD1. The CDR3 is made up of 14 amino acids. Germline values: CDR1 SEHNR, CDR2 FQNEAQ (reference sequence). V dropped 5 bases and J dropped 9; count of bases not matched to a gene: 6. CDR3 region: CASSRTGFSSPLHF. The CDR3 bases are TGTGCCAGCAGCAGGACAGGGTTTAGTTCACCCCTCCACTTT. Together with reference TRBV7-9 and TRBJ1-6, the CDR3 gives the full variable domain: DTGVSQNPRHKITKRGQNVTFRCDPISEHNRLYWYRQTLGQGPEFLTYFQNEAQLEKSRLLSDRFSAERPKGSFSTLEIQRTEQGDSAMYLCASSRTGFSSPLHFGNGTRLTVT.

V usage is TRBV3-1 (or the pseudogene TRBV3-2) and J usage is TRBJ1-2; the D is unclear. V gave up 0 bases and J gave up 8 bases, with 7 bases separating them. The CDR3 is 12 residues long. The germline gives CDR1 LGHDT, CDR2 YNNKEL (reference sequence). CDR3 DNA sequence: TGTGCCAGCAGCCAAGACGCTGGCGGCTACACCTTC. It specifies CASSQDAGGYTF.

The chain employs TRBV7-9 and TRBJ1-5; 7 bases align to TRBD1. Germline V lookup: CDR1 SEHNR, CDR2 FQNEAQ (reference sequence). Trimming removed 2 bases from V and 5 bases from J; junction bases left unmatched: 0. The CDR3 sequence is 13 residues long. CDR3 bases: TGTGCCAGCAGCTTAACAGGGGATCAGCCCCAGCATTTT. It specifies CASSLTGDQPQHF.

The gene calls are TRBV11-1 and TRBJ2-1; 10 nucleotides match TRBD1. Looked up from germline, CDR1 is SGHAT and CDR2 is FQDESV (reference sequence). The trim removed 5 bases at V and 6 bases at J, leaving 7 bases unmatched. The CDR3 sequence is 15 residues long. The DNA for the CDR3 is TGTGCCAGCAGCGCAGGACAGGGGGGACTCAATGAGCAGTTCTTC. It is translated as CASSAGQGGLNEQFF.

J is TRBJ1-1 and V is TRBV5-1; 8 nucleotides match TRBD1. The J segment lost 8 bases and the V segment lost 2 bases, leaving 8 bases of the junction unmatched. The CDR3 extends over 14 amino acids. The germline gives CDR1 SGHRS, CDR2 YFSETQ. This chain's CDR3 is CASSLGQGPLEAFF. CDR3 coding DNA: TGCGCCAGCAGCTTAGGACAGGGACCTTTGGAAGCTTTCTTT.

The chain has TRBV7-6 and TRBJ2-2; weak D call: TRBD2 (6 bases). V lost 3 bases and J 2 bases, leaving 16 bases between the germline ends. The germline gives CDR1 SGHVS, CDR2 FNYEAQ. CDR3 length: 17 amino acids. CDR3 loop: CASSFGYGGANTGELFF. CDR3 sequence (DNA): TGTGCCAGCAGCTTCGGCTATGGCGGGGCCAACACCGGGGAGCTGTTTTTT.

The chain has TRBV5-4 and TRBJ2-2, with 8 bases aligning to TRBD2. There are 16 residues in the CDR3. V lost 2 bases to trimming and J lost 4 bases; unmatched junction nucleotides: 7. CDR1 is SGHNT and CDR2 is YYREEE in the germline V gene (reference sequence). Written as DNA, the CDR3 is TGTGCCAGCAGCTTCTCGCGGGGGGCCCTCACCGGGGAGCTGTTTTTT. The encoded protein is CASSFSRGALTGELFF.

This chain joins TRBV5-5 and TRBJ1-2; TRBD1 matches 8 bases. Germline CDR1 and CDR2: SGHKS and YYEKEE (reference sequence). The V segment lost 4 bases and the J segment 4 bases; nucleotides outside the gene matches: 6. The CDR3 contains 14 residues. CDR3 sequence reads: CASSLGQGGYGYTF. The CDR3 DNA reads TGTGCCAGCAGCCTTGGACAGGGAGGCTATGGCTACACCTTC.

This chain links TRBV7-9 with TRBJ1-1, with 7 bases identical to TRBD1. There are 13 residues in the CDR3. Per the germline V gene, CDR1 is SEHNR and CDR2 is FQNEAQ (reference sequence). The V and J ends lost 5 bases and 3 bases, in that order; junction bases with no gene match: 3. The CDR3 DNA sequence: TGTGCCAGCAGCGCGGGACAGTACACTGAAGCTTTCTTT. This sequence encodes CASSAGQYTEAFF.

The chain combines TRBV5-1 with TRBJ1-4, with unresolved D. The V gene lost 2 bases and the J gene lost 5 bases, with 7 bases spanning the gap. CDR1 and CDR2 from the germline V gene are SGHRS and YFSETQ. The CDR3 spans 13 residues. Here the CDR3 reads CASSFGGNEKLFF. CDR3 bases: TGCGCCAGCAGCTTCGGAGGAAATGAAAAACTGTTTTTT.

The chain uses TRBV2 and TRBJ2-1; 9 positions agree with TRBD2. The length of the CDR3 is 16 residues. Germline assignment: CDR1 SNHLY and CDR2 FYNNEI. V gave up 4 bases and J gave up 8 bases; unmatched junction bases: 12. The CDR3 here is CASSGRLAGAFYEQFF. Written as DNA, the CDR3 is TGTGCCAGCAGTGGTCGCTTAGCGGGAGCCTTCTATGAGCAGTTCTTC. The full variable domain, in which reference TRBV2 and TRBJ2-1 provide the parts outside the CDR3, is EPEVTQTPSHQVTQMGQEVILRCVPISNHLYFYWYRQILGQKVEFLVSFYNNEISEKSEIFDDQFSVERPDGSNFTLKIRSTKLEDSAMYFCASSGRLAGAFYEQFFGPGTRLTVL.

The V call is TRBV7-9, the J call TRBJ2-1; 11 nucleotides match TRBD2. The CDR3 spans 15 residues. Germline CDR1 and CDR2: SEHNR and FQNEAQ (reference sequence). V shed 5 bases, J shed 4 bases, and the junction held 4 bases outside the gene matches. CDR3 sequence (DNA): TGTGCCAGCAGCCCATCTAGCGGGAGGTACAATGAGCAGTTCTTC. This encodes CASSPSSGRYNEQFF.

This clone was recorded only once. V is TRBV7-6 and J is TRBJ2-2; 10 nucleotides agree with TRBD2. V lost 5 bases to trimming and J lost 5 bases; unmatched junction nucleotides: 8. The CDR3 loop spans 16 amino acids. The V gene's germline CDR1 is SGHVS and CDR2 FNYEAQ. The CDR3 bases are TGTGCCAGCAGCCGAAGCAGCGGGGGGGCAACCGGGGAGCTGTTTTTT. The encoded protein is CASSRSSGGATGELFF.

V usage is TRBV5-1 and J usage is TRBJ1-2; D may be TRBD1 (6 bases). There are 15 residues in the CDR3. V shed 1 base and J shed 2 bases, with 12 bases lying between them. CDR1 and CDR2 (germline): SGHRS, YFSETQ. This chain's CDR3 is CASSLKTGTNYGYTF. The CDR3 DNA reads TGCGCCAGCAGCTTGAAGACAGGTACCAACTATGGCTACACCTTC.

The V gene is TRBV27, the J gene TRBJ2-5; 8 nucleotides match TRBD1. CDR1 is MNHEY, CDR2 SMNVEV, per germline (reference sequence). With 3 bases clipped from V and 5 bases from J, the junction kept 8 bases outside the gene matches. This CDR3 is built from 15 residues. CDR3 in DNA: TGTGCCAGCAGTTTCGGTCAGGGGGCCTGGGAGACCCAGTACTTC. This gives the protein CASSFGQGAWETQYF.

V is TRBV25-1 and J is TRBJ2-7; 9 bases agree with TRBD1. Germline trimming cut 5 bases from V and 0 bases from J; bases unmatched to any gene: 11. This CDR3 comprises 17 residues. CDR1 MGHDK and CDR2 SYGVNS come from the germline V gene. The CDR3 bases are TGTGCCAGCAGTCCCCAAGCTGGGACAGGGAGCTCCTACGAGCAGTACTTC. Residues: CASSPQAGTGSSYEQYF.

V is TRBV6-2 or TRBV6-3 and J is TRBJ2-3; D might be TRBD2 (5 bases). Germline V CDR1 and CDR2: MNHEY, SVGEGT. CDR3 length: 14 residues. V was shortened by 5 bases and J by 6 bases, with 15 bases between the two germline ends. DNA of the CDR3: TGTGCCAGCAGTCCCCGGACTGCCCCGGATACGCAGTATTTT. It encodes CASSPRTAPDTQYF.

The CDR3 nucleotides are TGTGCCATAAAACAGGGGGCGGTCTTCGAGCAGTACTTC. Its protein is CAIKQGAVFEQYF. The V call is TRBV10-3, the J call TRBJ2-7, with 9 bases fitting TRBD1. V was pared by 9 bases and J by 6 bases, with 9 bases of the junction left unmatched. The CDR3 spans 13 residues. The V gene's germline CDR1 is ENHRY and CDR2 SYGVKD.

CDR3 in amino acids: CASSLGVAGLTDTQYF. DNA for the CDR3: TGCGCCAGCAGCTTGGGGGTAGCGGGCCTCACAGATACGCAGTATTTT. The chain links TRBV5-1 to TRBJ2-3; 7 nucleotides align to TRBD2. Germline loops: CDR1 SGHRS, CDR2 YFSETQ. The CDR3 consists of 16 residues. Trimming removed 0 bases from V and 2 bases from J; junction bases left unmatched: 6.

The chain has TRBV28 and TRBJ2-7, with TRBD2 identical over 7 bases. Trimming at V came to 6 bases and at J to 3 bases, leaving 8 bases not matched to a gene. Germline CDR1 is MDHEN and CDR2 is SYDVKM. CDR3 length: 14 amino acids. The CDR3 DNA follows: TGTGCCAGCAGCCCCCTGCGGGGGATCTACGAGCAGTACTTC. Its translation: CASSPLRGIYEQYF.

The CDR3 region is CASNKGQGKEGYTF. In DNA form, the CDR3 reads TGTGCCAGCAACAAGGGACAGGGGAAGGAAGGCTACACCTTC. The chain recombines TRBV7-9 with TRBJ1-2, with 10 positions matching TRBD1. Looked up from germline, CDR1 is SEHNR and CDR2 is FQNEAQ (reference sequence). This CDR3 has 14 residues. Unmatched junction bases numbered 10, after V lost 7 bases and J lost 8 bases.

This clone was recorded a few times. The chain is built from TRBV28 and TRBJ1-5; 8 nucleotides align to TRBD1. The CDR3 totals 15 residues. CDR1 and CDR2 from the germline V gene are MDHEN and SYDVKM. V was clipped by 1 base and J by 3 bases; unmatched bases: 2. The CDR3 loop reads CASSLSGGPNQPQHF. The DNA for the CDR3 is TGTGCCAGCAGTTTATCAGGGGGCCCCAATCAGCCCCAGCATTTT.

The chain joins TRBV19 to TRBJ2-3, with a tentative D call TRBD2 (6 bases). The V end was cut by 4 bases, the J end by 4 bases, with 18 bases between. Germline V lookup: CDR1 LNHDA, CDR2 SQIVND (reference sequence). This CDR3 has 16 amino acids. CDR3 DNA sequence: TGTGCCAGTAGTAGAGAATTCCTAGCGTTCTCAGATACGCAGTATTTT. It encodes CASSREFLAFSDTQYF.

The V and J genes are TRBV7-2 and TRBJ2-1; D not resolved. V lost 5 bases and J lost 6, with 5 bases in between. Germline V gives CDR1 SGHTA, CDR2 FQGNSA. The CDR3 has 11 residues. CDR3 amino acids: CASSPVNEQFF. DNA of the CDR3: TGTGCCAGCAGCCCCGTCAATGAGCAGTTCTTC.